The 2 T cell receptor beta chains presented below share a single source sample, sequenced in a study of CD8 T cells in Susac syndrome. The RNA, roughly 0.5 to 1 ug, was put through reverse transcription using random hexamers. TCRdb passed the immunoSEQ multiplex PCR reads through MiXCR, listing each CDR3 protein once. Of approximately 270,000 distinct CDR3 sequences in the sample, about 94% are singletons; the top ten hold roughly 0.07%. Sequencing was carried out using CD4+ T cells from PBMCs. The receptors were gathered from a human donor with multiple sclerosis.

V and J are TRBV6-2 or TRBV6-3 and TRBJ2-5; D unresolved. The length of the CDR3 is 12 residues. Germline CDR1 is MNHEY and CDR2 is SVGEGT. Deletions cut 6 bases from V and 5 bases from J, with 10 bases between. CDR3 sequence: CASRYLGETQYF. CDR3 bases: TGTGCCAGCAGGTATCTGGGGGAGACCCAGTACTTC.

This chain joins TRBV6-1 and TRBJ2-1; 10 bases agree with TRBD2. J was trimmed by 6 bases and V by 4 bases; bases with no gene match: 9. The length of the CDR3 is 16 residues. Looked up from germline, CDR1 is MNHNS and CDR2 is SASEGT. The CDR3: CASSALAGGNGNEQFF. Written as DNA, the CDR3 is TGTGCCAGCAGTGCATTAGCGGGAGGAAACGGCAATGAGCAGTTCTTC.